This T cell receptor (beta chain) comes out of a study of shared clonotypes between healthy human individuals. The assay was immunoSEQ multiplex PCR, and TCRdb's table has in-frame clones only and misses some. The top ten clones hold over 1.5% of a sample with a few million clones, roughly 93% of them seen once. With 1 base clipped from V and 5 bases from J, the junction kept 9 bases outside the gene matches. This CDR3 region has 16 residues. CDR1 and CDR2 from the germline V gene are SGHVS and FNYEAQ. Naive-designated CD8 cells lacked CD45RO, were positively enriched for CCR7, and omitted terminally differentiated effector memory CD45RA+ cells. To note about this clone: What it binds is not known.

Overall study results and limits: In general, naive subsets displayed greater estimated richness than memory subsets did.

This TCR was recovered from a man younger than 35 in good health. Some clones in this sample may be carry-over from other donors' samples. The source material was naive CD8+ T cells from PBMCs. This sequence joins TRBV7-6 and TRBJ2-5; 8 positions match TRBD2. The CDR3, as DNA: TGTGCCAGCAGCTTAGTTTCCAGCGGGAGTCGGGAGACCCAGTACTTC. This codes for CASSLVSSGSRETQYF.